Listed here are 7 T cell receptor beta chains from one sample, sequenced in a study of graft-versus-host responses after intestinal transplantation. Clones were read by immunoSEQ multiplex PCR, and TCRdb kept only the in-frame ones, dropping some. The sample has around 10,000 clones, 80% to 95% seen once. The material was PBMCs, obtained almost 70 days after transplant. These receptors were collected from a human patient who received an intestinal transplant, so some T cells may come from the graft donor.

This chain links TRBV27 with TRBJ2-7; 14 bases align to TRBD2. The CDR3 extends over 20 amino acids. Germline CDR1 MNHEY, CDR2 SMNVEV (reference sequence). J gave up 3 bases and V 0 bases, and 13 bases lay outside the gene matches. The CDR3 reads CASSLSGTSGRIIRIYEQYF. The CDR3 DNA sequence: TGTGCCAGCAGTTTATCGGGGACTAGCGGGAGAATTATCCGGATCTACGAGCAGTACTTC.

The chain carries TRBV5-6 and TRBJ2-7; D might be TRBD1 (7 bases). The CDR3 totals 16 residues. V was trimmed by 3 bases and J by 0 bases, leaving 16 bases between them. Germline values: CDR1 SGHDT, CDR2 YYEEEE. In nucleotides, the CDR3 is TGTGCCAGCAGCTACTCCCAGGGGGACTTCTCCTACGAGCAGTACTTC. This gives the protein CASSYSQGDFSYEQYF. The entire variable domain, with the rest obtained from reference TRBV5-6 and TRBJ2-7, is as follows: DAGVTQSPTHLIKTRGQQVTLRCSPKSGHDTVSWYQQALGQGPQFIFQYYEEEERQRGNFPDRFSGHQFPNYSSELNVNALLLGDSALYLCASSYSQGDFSYEQYFGPGTRLTVT.

This chain links TRBV27 with TRBJ1-3; tentative D call: TRBD1 (6 bases). This CDR3 has 14 amino acids. V was pared by 6 bases and J by 4 bases, with 13 bases between. Per the germline V gene, CDR1 is MNHEY and CDR2 is SMNVEV (reference sequence). The CDR3: CASRTGLGGNTIYF. The CDR3 DNA reads as TGTGCCAGCAGAACAGGGCTTGGGGGAAACACCATATATTTT.

The J gene is TRBJ2-7, the V gene TRBV19; D is ambiguous. The CDR3 is made up of 15 amino acids. Germline V CDR1 and CDR2: LNHDA, SQIVND (reference sequence). V shed 0 bases and J shed 5 bases, with 14 bases lying between them. As DNA, the CDR3 is TGTGCCAGTAGTATAGAATGGGAACAAGGGCACGAGCAGTACTTC. Translation gives CASSIEWEQGHEQYF.

This chain connects TRBV28 to TRBJ1-4; TRBD1 might be the D (6 bases). The CDR3 length is 16 residues. Germline-derived CDR1 and CDR2 are MDHEN and SYDVKM. Trimming removed 10 bases from V and 3 bases from J, with 21 bases in between. CDR3 residues: CATGALGQRANEKLFF. The CDR3 nucleotides are TGTGCCACGGGGGCCCTCGGACAACGGGCTAATGAAAAACTGTTTTTT.

This sequence joins TRBV29-1 and TRBJ2-1; D is ambiguous. Germline lookup yields CDR1 SQVTM and CDR2 ANQGSEA. CDR3 length equals 11 residues. Trimming pared 7 bases from V and 0 bases from J, leaving 4 bases between. CDR3 nucleotide sequence: TGCAGCGCCGACTCCTACAATGAGCAGTTCTTC. Translated, it gives CSADSYNEQFF.

The chain employs TRBV7-9 and TRBJ1-3; D is unresolved. V shed 4 bases and J shed 4 bases, with 8 bases lying between them. Germline CDR1 and CDR2: SEHNR and FQNEAQ (reference sequence). The CDR3 covers 13 residues. The CDR3 bases are TGTGCCAGCAGCTCGGACGGAGGAAACACCATATATTTT. This sequence encodes CASSSDGGNTIYF. Full variable domain (missing parts from reference TRBV7-9 and TRBJ1-3): DTGVSQNPRHKITKRGQNVTFRCDPISEHNRLYWYRQTLGQGPEFLTYFQNEAQLEKSRLLSDRFSAERPKGSFSTLEIQRTEQGDSAMYLCASSSDGGNTIYFGEGSWLTVV.